This entry lists 21 T cell receptor beta chains sequenced from one sample in a study of blood T cell repertoires in COVID-19. TCRdb's copy holds only in-frame clones and misses some; the assay was immunoSEQ multiplex PCR. The sample carries more than 110,000 clones, about three quarters recorded once. The sequenced material came from peripheral blood. Receptor source: a man older than 75 with acute or convalescent COVID-19.

The V and J genes are TRBV24-1 and TRBJ1-1; D remains unclear. V shed 5 bases and J shed 5 bases, with 8 bases lying between them. CDR1 and CDR2 (germline): KGHDR, SFDVKD. CDR3 length: 12 residues. The CDR3 spells CATSGSETEAFF. The CDR3 DNA follows: TGTGCCACCAGTGGTTCAGAAACTGAAGCTTTCTTT.

The rearrangement uses TRBV27 and TRBJ2-7, with D maybe TRBD2 (6 bases). The germline V gene encodes CDR1 MNHEY and CDR2 SMNVEV (reference sequence). The CDR3 has 13 amino acids. The V and J ends lost 5 bases and 4 bases respectively, with 12 bases between them. The CDR3 loop is CASSLPGRYEQYF. DNA for the CDR3: TGTGCCAGCAGTCTCCCTGGGAGGTACGAGCAGTACTTC.

V and J are TRBV7-3 and TRBJ2-5, with D perhaps TRBD1 (5 bases). The V end lost 5 bases, the J end lost 1 base, and 17 bases lay between the germline ends. CDR3 length: 16 amino acids. Germline V gene sequence: CDR1 SGHTA, CDR2 FQGTGA. The CDR3 coding sequence is TGTGCCAGCAGCCAAAGGGGTGCTCCCCGCCAAGAGACCCAGTACTTC. This encodes CASSQRGAPRQETQYF.

The chain couples TRBV7-2 to TRBJ1-5, with D hard to call. The CDR3 loop spans 14 amino acids. The germline V and J ends were trimmed by 1 base and 5 bases, with 9 bases remaining between them. Germline CDR1 is SGHTA and CDR2 is FQGNSA. CDR3 in DNA: TGTGCCAGCAGCTTAGTTTCGAGAGATCAGCCCCAGCATTTT. Its protein is CASSLVSRDQPQHF.

This clone was observed a few times. The gene calls are TRBV24-1 and TRBJ1-1; no firm D call. Germline V gene sequence: CDR1 KGHDR, CDR2 SFDVKD. Trimming cost V 5 bases and J 8 bases, with 8 bases left between them. The CDR3 runs 11 residues. CDR3 nucleotides: TGTGCCACCAGTGTGGGCCAGGAAGCTTTCTTT. Translating gives CATSVGQEAFF.

This rearrangement joins TRBV25-1 to TRBJ1-2; the D is unclear. Per the germline V gene, CDR1 is MGHDK and CDR2 is SYGVNS. The CDR3 covers 12 residues. Trimming pared 2 bases from V and 3 bases from J, leaving 4 bases between. The CDR3 region has the DNA TGTGCCAGCAGTGAACTTTACTATGGCTACACCTTC. Translated, it gives CASSELYYGYTF.

This chain uses TRBV10-3 with TRBJ2-7; TRBD2 matches 8 bases. The CDR3 is 14 amino acids. The V and J ends lost 0 bases and 6 bases, in that order; junction bases with no gene match: 4. Germline-derived CDR1 and CDR2 are ENHRY and SYGVKD. The CDR3, as DNA: TGTGCCATCAGTGAGTCCGGGGGGGTGGTCGAGCAGTACTTC. Translation gives CAISESGGVVEQYF.

The V gene is TRBV6-5, the J gene TRBJ1-3, with D hard to call. V was pared by 6 bases and J by 0 bases, with 9 bases between. The CDR3 is made up of 14 amino acids. The V gene's germline CDR1 is MNHEY and CDR2 SVGAGI. CDR3 bases: TGTGCCAGCAGCCCCGTCGTCTCTGGAAACACCATATATTTT. It specifies CASSPVVSGNTIYF.

The rearrangement links TRBV27 to TRBJ2-1, with D possibly TRBD2 on 7 matching bases. V was cut by 5 bases and J by 6 bases, with 20 bases left in between. Germline V gene data show CDR1 as MNHEY and CDR2 as SMNVEV (reference sequence). The CDR3 length is 16 residues. The CDR3 bases are TGTGCCAGCAGTACCCTTTGGGGGGGCTTACTCAATGAGCAGTTCTTC. This encodes CASSTLWGGLLNEQFF.

The chain carries TRBV4-1 and TRBJ2-1; 15 bases match TRBD2. Germline V lookup: CDR1 MGHRA, CDR2 YSYEKL. Unmatched junction bases numbered 14, after V lost 4 bases and J lost 7 bases. The CDR3 spans 19 residues. CDR3 in amino acids: CASSLPWGLAGGGGNEQFF. The CDR3 bases are TGCGCCAGCAGCCTCCCGTGGGGACTAGCGGGGGGCGGAGGGAATGAGCAGTTCTTC.

The J gene is TRBJ1-2, the V gene TRBV5-4, with D maybe TRBD1 (5 bases). The ends were cut back, 4 bases at V and 6 bases at J, with 13 bases in the middle. The CDR3 is 13 amino acids. Germline V CDR1 and CDR2: SGHNT, YYREEE (reference sequence). The CDR3 region is CASSPGAEDGYTF. The DNA for the CDR3 is TGTGCCAGCAGCCCTGGGGCAGAGGATGGCTACACCTTC.

The chain joins TRBV3-1 (or the pseudogene TRBV3-2) to TRBJ2-5; 13 nucleotides align to TRBD2. The CDR3 contains 18 residues. Germline CDR1 reads LGHDT; CDR2 reads YNNKEL (reference sequence). V shed 4 bases and J 7 bases; nucleotides not matched to a gene: 15. CDR3 protein: CASSPRTSGGGSYGTQYF. DNA for the CDR3: TGTGCCAGCAGCCCCCGGACTAGCGGGGGAGGGAGCTATGGGACCCAGTACTTC.

CDR3 loop: CASSSKNRGPNQPQHF. CDR3 coding DNA: TGTGCCAGCAGTTCGAAGAACAGGGGGCCCAATCAGCCCCAGCATTTT. The chain uses TRBV28 and TRBJ1-5; the match to TRBD1 covers 9 bases. J gave up 3 bases and V 4 bases, and 7 bases lay outside the gene matches. The germline gives CDR1 MDHEN, CDR2 SYDVKM. The CDR3 is made up of 16 amino acids.

The rearrangement links TRBV2 to TRBJ2-7; 7 nucleotides agree with TRBD1. Per germline, CDR1 SNHLY and CDR2 FYNNEI. Unmatched junction bases numbered 5, after V lost 1 base and J lost 5 bases. This CDR3 region has 14 residues. DNA of the CDR3: TGTGCCAGCAGTGAAGAGACAGGGAACGACGAGCAGTACTTC. This gives the protein CASSEETGNDEQYF.

This clone came up once. The chain carries TRBV28 and TRBJ2-5; 9 bases are a match to TRBD1. Per germline, CDR1 MDHEN and CDR2 SYDVKM. The length of the CDR3 is 14 residues. V was pared by 6 bases and J by 2 bases, with 4 bases of the junction left unmatched. The CDR3 spells CASRSDRGQETQYF. Written as DNA, the CDR3 is TGTGCCAGCAGGAGTGACAGGGGGCAAGAGACCCAGTACTTC.

This rearrangement joins TRBV7-2 to TRBJ2-2; 9 bases are a match to TRBD2. CDR1 and CDR2 (germline): SGHTA, FQGNSA. V lost 3 bases and J lost 7; bases outside the gene matches: 15. The CDR3 sequence is 18 residues long. The CDR3 DNA reads TGTGCCAGCAGCTTGTCAGGAGGAGCGGGGGGTAAAATCGGGGAGCTGTTTTTT. This codes for CASSLSGGAGGKIGELFF.

This chain links TRBV2 with TRBJ2-3; D is perhaps TRBD2 (6 bases). Trimming removed 5 bases at V and 2 bases at J, with 11 bases between. Germline V lookup: CDR1 SNHLY, CDR2 FYNNEI. The CDR3 has 14 amino acids. This CDR3 is CASSQSGVTDTQYF. For the CDR3, the DNA is TGTGCCAGCAGTCAATCGGGGGTCACAGATACGCAGTATTTT.

V is TRBV14 and J is TRBJ1-1; D is possibly TRBD1 (5 bases). V was pared by 0 bases and J by 5 bases, with 16 bases between. Germline CDR1 and CDR2: SGHDN and FVKESK. CDR3 length: 16 residues. The CDR3 spells CASSQDFGRVFTEAFF. The CDR3 DNA follows: TGTGCCAGCAGCCAAGATTTTGGCAGGGTTTTTACTGAAGCTTTCTTT.

In this sample, this clone turned up a few times. The chain carries TRBV5-1 and TRBJ2-2; 8 bases align to TRBD1. Losses at the gene ends were 4 bases for V and 4 bases for J; bases not matched to a gene: 12. This CDR3 comprises 17 residues. The V gene's germline CDR1 is SGHRS and CDR2 YFSETQ. CDR3: CASSKGQAPRRTGELFF. The CDR3 DNA reads TGCGCCAGCAGCAAGGGACAGGCCCCTCGTCGCACCGGGGAGCTGTTTTTT. Combining the CDR3 with reference TRBV5-1 and TRBJ2-2 gives the whole variable domain KAGVTQTPRYLIKTRGQQVTLSCSPISGHRSVSWYQQTPGQGLQFLFEYFSETQRNKGNFPGRFSGRQFSNSRSEMNVSTLELGDSALYLCASSKGQAPRRTGELFFGEGSRLTVL.

The chain uses TRBV28 and TRBJ1-4; weak D call: TRBD1 (5 bases). Trimming shortened V by 3 bases and J by 2 bases, and 10 bases separated the two germline ends. Germline V CDR1 and CDR2: MDHEN, SYDVKM. The CDR3 is made up of 15 amino acids. CDR3 residues: CASSLGGRTNEKLFF. As DNA, the CDR3 is TGTGCCAGCAGTTTGGGGGGTAGGACTAATGAAAAACTGTTTTTT. Variable domain in full (rest from reference TRBV28 and TRBJ1-4): DVKVTQSSRYLVKRTGEKVFLECVQDMDHENMFWYRQDPGLGLRLIYFSYDVKMKEKGDIPEGYSVSREKKERFSLILESASTNQTSMYLCASSLGGRTNEKLFFGSGTQLSVL.

The CDR3 DNA is TGTGCCAGCAGCTCTATGCGGGGGAACCAAGAGACCCAGTACTTC. Translation gives CASSSMRGNQETQYF. V usage is TRBV5-4 and J usage is TRBJ2-5; 7 nucleotides line up with TRBD2. The CDR3 contains 15 residues. Unmatched junction bases numbered 5, after V lost 3 bases and J lost 0 bases. Germline V CDR1 and CDR2: SGHNT, YYREEE (reference sequence).